The 8 T cell receptor beta chains listed next were all sequenced from one sample in a study of CD8 T cells in Susac syndrome. Reverse transcription of about 0.45 to 1 ug RNA was performed with random hexamers. Each CDR3 protein is one row after TCRdb ran MiXCR on the immunoSEQ multiplex PCR reads. Of about 140,000 distinct CDR3 sequences listed, approximately 95% were seen once; the top ten hold around 0.15%. The sample was CD4+ T cells from PBMCs. The receptors were gathered from a human donor with Susac syndrome.

The CDR3: CSARGASSYNEQFF. The CDR3 bases are TGCAGCGCCCGGGGGGCCTCGTCCTACAATGAGCAGTTCTTC. The genes are TRBV29-1 and TRBJ2-1, with D possibly matching TRBD2 (7 bases). With 7 bases removed from V and 1 base from J, the gap between germline ends came to 14 bases. CDR1 and CDR2 from the germline V gene are SQVTM and ANQGSEA. CDR3 size: 14 residues.

The count of this clonotype is one. The chain joins TRBV20-1 to TRBJ1-5; no reliable D call. V was shortened by 5 bases and J by 8 bases, with 13 bases between the two germline ends. CDR3 length: 12 amino acids. Germline CDR1 and CDR2: DFQATT and SNEGSKA (reference sequence). The CDR3, as DNA: TGCAGTGCTTCAGACATCCGGGAGCCCCAGCATTTT. Amino acids: CSASDIREPQHF.

The V gene is TRBV7-8, the J gene TRBJ2-5; no clear D gene. The germline CDR1 and CDR2 sequences are SGHVS and FQNEAQ. V lost 4 bases and J lost 5, with 5 bases in between. The CDR3 spans 11 residues. This CDR3 reads CASSSHETQYF. For the CDR3, the DNA is TGTGCCAGCAGCTCCCATGAGACCCAGTACTTC.

This rearrangement joins TRBV20-1 to TRBJ1-2, with 7 bases identical to TRBD1. V lost 6 bases to trimming and J lost 7 bases; unmatched junction nucleotides: 8. CDR1 and CDR2 from the germline V gene are DFQATT and SNEGSKA (reference sequence). The CDR3 covers 12 residues. CDR3 nucleotide sequence: TGCAGTGCGGAGGACAGGCTGGCTGGCTACACCTTC. It specifies CSAEDRLAGYTF.

The chain recombines TRBV29-1 with TRBJ2-7; 11 nucleotides agree with TRBD2. This CDR3 region has 15 residues. Germline lookup yields CDR1 SQVTM and CDR2 ANQGSEA. Unmatched junction bases numbered 11, after V lost 7 bases and J lost 3 bases. The CDR3 nucleotides are TGCAGCGCCCGGGCTAGCGGGAGGAATCTCTACGAGCAGTACTTC. Protein product: CSARASGRNLYEQYF.

This clonotype appeared once. The chain combines TRBV29-1 with TRBJ2-3, with D uncertain. The V end lost 4 bases, the J end lost 2 bases, and 7 bases lay between the germline ends. Germline V CDR1 and CDR2: SQVTM, ANQGSEA. CDR3 length equals 12 residues. CDR3 DNA sequence: TGCAGCGTTGGCCCAATCACAGATACGCAGTATTTT. Its translation is CSVGPITDTQYF.

This clonotype was counted once. The rearrangement links TRBV7-6 to TRBJ2-5, with TRBD2 matching 9 bases. This CDR3 contains 16 residues. The V gene end was trimmed by 8 bases and the J gene end by 4 bases; junction bases not matched to a gene: 14. From germline, CDR1 is SGHVS and CDR2 FNYEAQ. CDR3 sequence: CASSSPGRGGRETQYF. Written as DNA, the CDR3 is TGTGCCAGCTCTTCCCCTGGGCGGGGGGGCCGAGAGACCCAGTACTTC.

This clonotype was counted a single time. The rearrangement uses TRBV5-8 and TRBJ2-5; D might be TRBD2 (5 bases). The CDR3 extends over 14 amino acids. The ends were cut back, 0 bases at V and 5 bases at J, with 11 bases in the middle. Germline-derived CDR1 and CDR2 are SGHTS and YDEGEE. The CDR3 loop reads CASSLGRARETQYF. In nucleotides, the CDR3 is TGTGCCAGCAGCTTGGGGCGGGCTCGGGAGACCCAGTACTTC. Looking up the rest from reference TRBV5-8 and TRBJ2-5 gives the full variable domain: EAGVTQSPTHLIKTRGQQATLRCSPISGHTSVYWYQQALGLGLQFLLWYDEGEERNRGNFPPRFSGRQFPNYSSELNVNALELEDSALYLCASSLGRARETQYFGPGTRLLVL.